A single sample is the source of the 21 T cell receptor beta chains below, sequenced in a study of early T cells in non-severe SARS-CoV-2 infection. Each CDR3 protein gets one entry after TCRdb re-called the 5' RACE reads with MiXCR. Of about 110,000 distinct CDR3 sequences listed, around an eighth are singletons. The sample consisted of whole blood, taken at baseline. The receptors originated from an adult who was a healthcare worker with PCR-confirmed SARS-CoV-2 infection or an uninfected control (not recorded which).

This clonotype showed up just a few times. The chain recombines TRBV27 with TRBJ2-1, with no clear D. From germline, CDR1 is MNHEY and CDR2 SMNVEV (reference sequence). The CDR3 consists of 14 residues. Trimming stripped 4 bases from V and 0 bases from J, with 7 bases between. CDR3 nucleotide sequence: TGTGCCAGCAGTTCCAGGAGCTCCTACAATGAGCAGTTCTTC. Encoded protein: CASSSRSSYNEQFF.

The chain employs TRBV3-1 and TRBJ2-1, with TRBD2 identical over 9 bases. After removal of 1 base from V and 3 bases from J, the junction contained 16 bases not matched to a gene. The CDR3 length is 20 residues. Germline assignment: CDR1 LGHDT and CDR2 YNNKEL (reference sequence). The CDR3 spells CASSQVGLAGPAGVYNEQFF. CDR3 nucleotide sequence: TGTGCCAGCAGCCAAGTCGGGCTAGCGGGACCGGCGGGGGTCTACAATGAGCAGTTCTTC.

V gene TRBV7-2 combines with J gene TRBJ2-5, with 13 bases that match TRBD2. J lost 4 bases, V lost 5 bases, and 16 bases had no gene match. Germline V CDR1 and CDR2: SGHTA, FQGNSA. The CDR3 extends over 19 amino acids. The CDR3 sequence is CASSPRTSGRWALRETQYF. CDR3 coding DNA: TGTGCCAGCAGCCCGCGGACTAGCGGGAGATGGGCCCTAAGAGAGACCCAGTACTTC. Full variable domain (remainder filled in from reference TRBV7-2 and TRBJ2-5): GAGVSQSPSNKVTEKGKDVELRCDPISGHTALYWYRQSLGQGLEFLIYFQGNSAPDKSGLPSDRFSAERTGGSVSTLTIQRTQQEDSAVYLCASSPRTSGRWALRETQYFGPGTRLLVL.

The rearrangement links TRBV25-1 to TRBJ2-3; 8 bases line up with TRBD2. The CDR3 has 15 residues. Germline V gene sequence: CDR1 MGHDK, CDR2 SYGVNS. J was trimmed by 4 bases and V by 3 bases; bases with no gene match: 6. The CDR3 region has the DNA TGTGCCAGCAGTGATCGCAGCGGGGGCGCAGATACGCAGTATTTT. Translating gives CASSDRSGGADTQYF.

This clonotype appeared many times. The CDR3 spells CASSLGLVTGTYEQYF. The CDR3 DNA is TGTGCCAGCAGCTTAGGGCTTGTGACAGGGACCTACGAGCAGTACTTC. The rearrangement links TRBV11-2 to TRBJ2-7; 7 bases line up with TRBD1. J lost 2 bases, V lost 1 base, and 8 bases had no gene match. The CDR3 totals 16 residues. CDR1 is SGHAT, CDR2 FQNNGV, per germline.

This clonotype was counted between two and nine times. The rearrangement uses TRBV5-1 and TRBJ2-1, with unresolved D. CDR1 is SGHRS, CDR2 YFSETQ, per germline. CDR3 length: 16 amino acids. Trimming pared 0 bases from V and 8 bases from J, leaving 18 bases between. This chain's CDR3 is CASSLGGSRYLHEQFF. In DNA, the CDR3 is TGCGCCAGCAGCTTGGGAGGCAGCCGTTACTTACATGAGCAGTTCTTC. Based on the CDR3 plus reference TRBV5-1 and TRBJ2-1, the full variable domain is KAGVTQTPRYLIKTRGQQVTLSCSPISGHRSVSWYQQTPGQGLQFLFEYFSETQRNKGNFPGRFSGRQFSNSRSEMNVSTLELGDSALYLCASSLGGSRYLHEQFFGPGTRLTVL.

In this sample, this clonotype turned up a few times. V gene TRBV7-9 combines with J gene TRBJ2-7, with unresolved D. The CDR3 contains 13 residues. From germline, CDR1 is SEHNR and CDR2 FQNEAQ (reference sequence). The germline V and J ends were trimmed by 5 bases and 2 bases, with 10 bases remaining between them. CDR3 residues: CASSPKGPYEQYF. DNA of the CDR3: TGTGCCAGCAGCCCCAAGGGTCCCTACGAGCAGTACTTC.

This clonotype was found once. The CDR3 DNA reads TGCAGTGCTTCCAAGCGGGAGGGCGTCTACGAGCAGTACTTC. This encodes CSASKREGVYEQYF. The chain links TRBV20-1 to TRBJ2-7; 10 bases agree with TRBD2. The germline gives CDR1 DFQATT, CDR2 SNEGSKA (reference sequence). V shed 5 bases, J shed 3 bases, and the junction held 7 bases outside the gene matches. The CDR3 is 14 amino acids.

The CDR3 sequence: CASSLTSARGYSPLHF. The CDR3 DNA follows: TGCGCCAGCAGCTTGACCTCCGCCAGGGGGTATTCACCCCTCCACTTT. This chain links TRBV5-1 with TRBJ1-6; 7 bases are shared with TRBD1. This CDR3 spans 16 amino acids. V trimming: 1 base; J trimming: 8 bases; junction bases outside the gene matches: 9. CDR1 is SGHRS and CDR2 is YFSETQ in the germline V gene.

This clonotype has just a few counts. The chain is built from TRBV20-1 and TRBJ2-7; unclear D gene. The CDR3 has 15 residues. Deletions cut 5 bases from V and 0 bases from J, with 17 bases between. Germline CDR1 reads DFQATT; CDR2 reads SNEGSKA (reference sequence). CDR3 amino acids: CSAYFRTESSYEQYF. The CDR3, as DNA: TGCAGTGCTTATTTTAGGACGGAGAGCTCCTACGAGCAGTACTTC.

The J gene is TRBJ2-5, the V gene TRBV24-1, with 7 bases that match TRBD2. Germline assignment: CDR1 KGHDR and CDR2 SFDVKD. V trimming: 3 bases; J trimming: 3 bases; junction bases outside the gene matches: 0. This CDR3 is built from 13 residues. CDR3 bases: TGTGCCACCAGTGATGGGGGGGAAGAGACCCAGTACTTC. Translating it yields CATSDGGEETQYF.

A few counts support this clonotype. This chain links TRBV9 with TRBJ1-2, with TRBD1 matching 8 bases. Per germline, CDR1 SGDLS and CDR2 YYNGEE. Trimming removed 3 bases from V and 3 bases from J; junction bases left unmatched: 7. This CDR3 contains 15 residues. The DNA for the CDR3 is TGTGCCAGCAGCGCCGGACAGGGAGCTGACTATGGCTACACCTTC. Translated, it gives CASSAGQGADYGYTF.

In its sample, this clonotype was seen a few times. CDR3 DNA: TGCAGTGCTAGAAGGCAGGACGGGAGCAATGAGCAGTTCTTC. Protein: CSARRQDGSNEQFF. J is TRBJ2-1 and V is TRBV20-1; perhaps TRBD2 as D (6 bases). The CDR3 runs 14 residues. Deletions cut 2 bases from V and 6 bases from J, with 14 bases between. Per the germline V gene, CDR1 is DFQATT and CDR2 is SNEGSKA (reference sequence).

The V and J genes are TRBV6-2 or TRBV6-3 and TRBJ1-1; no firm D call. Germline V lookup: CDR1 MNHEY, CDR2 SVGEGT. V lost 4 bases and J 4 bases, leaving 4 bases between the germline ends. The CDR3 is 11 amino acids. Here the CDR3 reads CASSSGTEAFF. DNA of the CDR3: TGTGCCAGCAGTTCAGGCACTGAAGCTTTCTTT.

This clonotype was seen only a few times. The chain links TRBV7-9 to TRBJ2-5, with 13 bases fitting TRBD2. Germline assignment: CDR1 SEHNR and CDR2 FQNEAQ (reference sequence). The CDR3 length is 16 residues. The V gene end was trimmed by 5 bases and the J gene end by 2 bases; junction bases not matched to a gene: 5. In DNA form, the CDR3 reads TGTGCCAGCAGCCTCGTACTAGCGGGGGGGCAAGAGACCCAGTACTTC. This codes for CASSLVLAGGQETQYF.

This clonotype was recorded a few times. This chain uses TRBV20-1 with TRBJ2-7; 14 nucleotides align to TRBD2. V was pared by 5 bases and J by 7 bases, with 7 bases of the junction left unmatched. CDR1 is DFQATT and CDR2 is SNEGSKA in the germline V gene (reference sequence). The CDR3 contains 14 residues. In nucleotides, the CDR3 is TGCAGTGCTCTGACTAGCGGGAGGGCGAAAGAGCAGTACTTC. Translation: CSALTSGRAKEQYF.

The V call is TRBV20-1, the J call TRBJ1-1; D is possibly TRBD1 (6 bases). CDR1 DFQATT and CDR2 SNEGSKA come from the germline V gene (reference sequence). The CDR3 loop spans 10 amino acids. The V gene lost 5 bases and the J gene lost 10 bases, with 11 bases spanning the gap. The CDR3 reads CSALRGGAFF. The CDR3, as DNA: TGCAGTGCTCTACGAGGGGGAGCTTTCTTT.

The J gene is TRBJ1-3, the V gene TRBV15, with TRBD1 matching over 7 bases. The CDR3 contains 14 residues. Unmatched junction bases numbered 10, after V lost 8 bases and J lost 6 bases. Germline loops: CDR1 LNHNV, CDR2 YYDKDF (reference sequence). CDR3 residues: CATEGTEDENTIYF. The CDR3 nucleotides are TGTGCCACCGAAGGGACAGAAGATGAAAACACCATATATTTT.

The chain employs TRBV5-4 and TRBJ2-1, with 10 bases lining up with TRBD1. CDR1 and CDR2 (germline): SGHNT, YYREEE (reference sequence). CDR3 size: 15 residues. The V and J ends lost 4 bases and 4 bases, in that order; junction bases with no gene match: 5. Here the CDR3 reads CASSAGQGPYNEQFF. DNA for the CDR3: TGTGCCAGCAGCGCGGGACAGGGGCCGTACAATGAGCAGTTCTTC.

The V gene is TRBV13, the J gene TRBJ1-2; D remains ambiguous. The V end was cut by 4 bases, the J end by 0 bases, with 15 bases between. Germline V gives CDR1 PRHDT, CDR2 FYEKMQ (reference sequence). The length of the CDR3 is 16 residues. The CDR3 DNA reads TGTGCCAGCAGCTCCGCTAGGCTTGGATCTAACTATGGCTACACCTTC. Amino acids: CASSSARLGSNYGYTF.

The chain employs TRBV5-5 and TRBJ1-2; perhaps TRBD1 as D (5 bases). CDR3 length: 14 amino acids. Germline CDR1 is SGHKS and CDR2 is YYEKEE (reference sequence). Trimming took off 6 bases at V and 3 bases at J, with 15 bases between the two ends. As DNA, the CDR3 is TGTGCCAGCACCATGGGGGTGACGGACTATGGCTACACCTTC. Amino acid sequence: CASTMGVTDYGYTF.